The 14 T cell receptor beta chains listed next were all sequenced from one sample in a study of early T cells in non-severe SARS-CoV-2 infection. From the 5' RACE reads, TCRdb called clonotypes with MiXCR, one entry per CDR3 protein. Here the sample spans some 91,000 distinct CDR3 sequences, roughly 13% being singletons. The specimen sequenced was whole blood. The receptors stem from an adult who was a healthcare worker with PCR-confirmed SARS-CoV-2 infection or an uninfected control (not recorded which).

This clonotype was seen more than once but under ten times. J is TRBJ2-3 and V is TRBV5-1; TRBD2 matches 9 bases. The junction had 7 bases not matched to a gene; V was cut back by 4 bases and J by 4 bases. From germline, CDR1 is SGHRS and CDR2 YFSETQ. The CDR3 covers 15 residues. CDR3 protein: CASSPQGLAADTQYF. CDR3 bases: TGCGCCAGCAGCCCCCAGGGACTAGCTGCAGATACGCAGTATTTT. Full variable domain (remainder filled in from reference TRBV5-1 and TRBJ2-3): KAGVTQTPRYLIKTRGQQVTLSCSPISGHRSVSWYQQTPGQGLQFLFEYFSETQRNKGNFPGRFSGRQFSNSRSEMNVSTLELGDSALYLCASSPQGLAADTQYFGPGTRLTVL.

This clonotype was seen many times. V gene TRBV7-2 combines with J gene TRBJ2-7, with 8 bases identical to TRBD1. The V gene end was trimmed by 4 bases and the J gene end by 7 bases; junction bases not matched to a gene: 12. The CDR3 is made up of 15 amino acids. CDR1 is SGHTA and CDR2 is FQGNSA in the germline V gene. The DNA for the CDR3 is TGTGCCAGCAGCTCCCGCCCCGGACAGGGTGGGGAGCAGTACTTC. Translated, it gives CASSSRPGQGGEQYF.

This clonotype was seen at least ten times. This sequence joins TRBV28 and TRBJ2-1; possibly TRBD1 or TRBD2 for D (5 bases each). Germline V gene data show CDR1 as MDHEN and CDR2 as SYDVKM. V shed 5 bases and J shed 12 bases, with 20 bases lying between them. This CDR3 comprises 14 residues. The CDR3 DNA is TGTGCCAGCAGTGCGCTCGGGAATTTAAGGGGGCAGTTCTTC. Protein product: CASSALGNLRGQFF. The full variable domain, rest sourced from reference TRBV28 and TRBJ2-1, is DVKVTQSSRYLVKRTGEKVFLECVQDMDHENMFWYRQDPGLGLRLIYFSYDVKMKEKGDIPEGYSVSREKKERFSLILESASTNQTSMYLCASSALGNLRGQFFGPGTRLTVL.

This clonotype has a handful of counts. This chain links TRBV29-1 with TRBJ2-7; 7 bases are a match to TRBD1. The V gene end was trimmed by 4 bases and the J gene end by 6 bases; junction bases not matched to a gene: 9. The germline gives CDR1 SQVTM, CDR2 ANQGSEA. This CDR3 has 13 residues. For the CDR3, the DNA is TGCAGCGTTGTGAGGGGGCCGCAACCCGAGCAGTACTTC. Its protein is CSVVRGPQPEQYF.

This clonotype was counted at least ten times. The junction departs from the called germline gene at one end, perhaps through a read error. The chain recombines TRBV10-2 with TRBJ2-7; the D is unclear. Germline V gene data show CDR1 as WSHSY and CDR2 as SAAADI. The CDR3 contains 17 residues. CDR3 amino acids: CASSELGTDEIPYERYF. Here the CDR3 DNA reads TGCGCCAGCAGTGAGTTGGGAACGGATGAGATCCCCTACGAGCGGTACTTC.

This clonotype was seen many times. This chain links TRBV24-1 with TRBJ2-5, with D perhaps matching TRBD1 (6 bases). V was shortened by 7 bases and J by 2 bases, with 13 bases between the two germline ends. From germline, CDR1 is KGHDR and CDR2 SFDVKD. The CDR3 runs to 14 residues. DNA for the CDR3: TGTGCCACCAGCGGTCGGACAGTACAAGAGACCCAGTACTTC. It codes for CATSGRTVQETQYF.

The sample holds many counts of this clonotype. The rearrangement joins TRBV7-8 to TRBJ2-7; 9 nucleotides match TRBD1. Looked up from germline, CDR1 is SGHVS and CDR2 is FQNEAQ. V dropped 5 bases and J dropped 2; count of bases not matched to a gene: 7. The CDR3 is 15 residues long. The CDR3 DNA reads TGTGCCAGCAGCGCGTTAGACAGGGGGGCCTACGAGCAGTACTTC. It yields the protein CASSALDRGAYEQYF.

This clonotype was observed a few times. The chain combines TRBV3-1 with TRBJ2-5, with D tentatively TRBD1 or TRBD2 (6 bases each). CDR1 is LGHDT and CDR2 is YNNKEL in the germline V gene (reference sequence). The CDR3 consists of 17 residues. The V and J ends lost 3 bases and 1 base respectively, with 18 bases between them. The CDR3 here is CASSQGPGRGLQETQYF. In DNA, the CDR3 is TGTGCCAGCAGCCAGGGTCCGGGCCGGGGGCTCCAAGAGACCCAGTACTTC.

The chain employs TRBV20-1 and TRBJ1-1, with D unresolved. The CDR3 sequence is 16 residues long. V lost 3 bases and J 0 bases, leaving 17 bases between the germline ends. From germline, CDR1 is DFQATT and CDR2 SNEGSKA (reference sequence). The CDR3 DNA sequence: TGCAGTGCTAGTCAAGAGGGCTGGGGTTTGAACACTGAAGCTTTCTTT. This encodes CSASQEGWGLNTEAFF.

This clonotype has at least ten counts. The gene calls are TRBV11-2 and TRBJ2-1; D not certain. The CDR3 length is 13 residues. V lost 3 bases and J lost 6, with 9 bases in between. Germline V gene data show CDR1 as SGHAT and CDR2 as FQNNGV. The CDR3 DNA reads as TGTGCCAGCAGCTTTGCCCGCCTCAATGAGCAGTTCTTC. Its protein product is CASSFARLNEQFF.

This rearrangement joins TRBV3-1 to TRBJ1-2, with D perhaps TRBD1 (6 bases). The CDR3 runs 16 residues. V lost 3 bases and J lost 0, with 14 bases in between. CDR1 is LGHDT, CDR2 YNNKEL, per germline (reference sequence). This CDR3 reads CASSQSGTSANYGYTF. The CDR3 region has the DNA TGTGCCAGCAGCCAGTCCGGGACATCAGCTAACTATGGCTACACCTTC. The complete variable domain, with remaining parts taken from reference TRBV3-1 and TRBJ1-2, reads DTAVSQTPKYLVTQMGNDKSIKCEQNLGHDTMYWYKQDSKKFLKIMFSYNNKELIINETVPNRFSPKSPDKAHLNLHINSLELGDSAVYFCASSQSGTSANYGYTFGSGTRLTVV.

This clonotype appeared many times. The rearrangement uses TRBV24-1 and TRBJ2-7, with unresolved D. There are 11 residues in the CDR3. The germline V gene has CDR1 KGHDR and CDR2 SFDVKD. V lost 9 bases, J lost 7 bases, and 12 bases lay in between. CDR3 region: CATSELGEQYF. The CDR3 DNA sequence: TGTGCCACCTCAGAATTGGGGGAGCAGTACTTC.

This clonotype was seen many times. The rearrangement links TRBV29-1 to TRBJ2-5; TRBD2 might be the D (6 bases). CDR1 and CDR2 (germline): SQVTM, ANQGSEA. V lost 4 bases and J 4 bases, leaving 28 bases between the germline ends. The CDR3 has 18 residues. Here the CDR3 DNA reads TGCAGCGTTGTTGGCATCGTCAGGGAGGAGGAGGCGTTAGAGACCCAGTACTTC. Amino acids: CSVVGIVREEEALETQYF.

With regard to this clonotype: A read error may produce the germline difference seen at one junction end. The rearrangement joins TRBV28 to TRBJ1-1; D ambiguous. The CDR3 spans 13 residues. Germline-derived CDR1 and CDR2 are MDHEN and SYDVKM. CDR3 nucleotides: TGTGCCAGCAGCCAGACGGGGAACACTGAAGCTCTCTTT. Translating gives CASSQTGNTEALF. Using reference TRBV28 and TRBJ1-1 for the parts outside the CDR3, the full variable domain is DVKVTQSSRYLVKRTGEKVFLECVQDMDHENMFWYRQDPGLGLRLIYFSYDVKMKEKGDIPEGYSVSREKKERFSLILESASTNQTSMYLCASSQTGNTEALFGQGTRLTVV.